In its sample, the clone carrying this T cell receptor beta chain was seen once. This sample was taken from a study of blood T cell repertoires in COVID-19. The overall study: Sources were T cells, B-cell-depleted T cells, or PBMCs; the material itself was cDNA or gDNA.

Some clones are missing from TCRdb's copy, which holds only in-frame ones; the method was immunoSEQ multiplex PCR. The repertoire consists of nearly 80,000 clones, with roughly 80% occurring once and the leading ten covering about 35%. This CDR3 contains 16 residues. Germline V gives CDR1 SGHDT, CDR2 YYEEEE. Between the trimmed V and J ends, which lost 3 bases and 4 bases, there was a span of 19 bases. V gene TRBV5-6 combines with J gene TRBJ1-2, with D unresolved. The sample consisted of peripheral blood. The TCR sequence derives from a woman aged 70-85 years with acute or convalescent COVID-19. The CDR3 region has the DNA TGTGCCAGCAGCTCTTTGACTGCCACCGAGGGCTATGGCTACACCTTC. Translation gives CASSSLTATEGYGYTF.